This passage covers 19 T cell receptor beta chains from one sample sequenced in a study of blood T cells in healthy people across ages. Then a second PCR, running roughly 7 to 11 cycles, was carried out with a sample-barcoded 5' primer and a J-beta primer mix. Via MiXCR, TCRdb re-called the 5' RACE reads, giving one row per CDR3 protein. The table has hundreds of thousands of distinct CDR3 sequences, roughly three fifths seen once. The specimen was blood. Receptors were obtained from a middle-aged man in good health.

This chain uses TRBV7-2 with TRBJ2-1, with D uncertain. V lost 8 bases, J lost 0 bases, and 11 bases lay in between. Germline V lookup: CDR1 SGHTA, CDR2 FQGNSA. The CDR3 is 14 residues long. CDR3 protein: CASGRVLSYNEQFF. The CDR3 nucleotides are TGTGCCAGCGGTCGGGTCCTCTCCTACAATGAGCAGTTCTTC.

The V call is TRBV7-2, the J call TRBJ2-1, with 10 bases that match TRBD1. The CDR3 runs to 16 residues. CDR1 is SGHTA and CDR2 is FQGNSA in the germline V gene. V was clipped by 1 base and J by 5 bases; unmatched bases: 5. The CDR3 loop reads CASSLGGTGVDNEQFF. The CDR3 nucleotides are TGTGCCAGCAGCTTAGGGGGGACAGGGGTCGACAATGAGCAGTTCTTC.

CDR3 nucleotide sequence: TGTGCCAGCAGCTTATCGAATCGGGGGGGCACCGCAGATACGCAGTATTTT. Amino acids: CASSLSNRGGTADTQYF. The chain recombines TRBV7-9 with TRBJ2-3, with 8 positions matching TRBD2. Looked up from germline, CDR1 is SEHNR and CDR2 is FQNEAQ (reference sequence). This CDR3 has 17 residues. V gave up 2 bases and J gave up 4 bases; unmatched junction bases: 11.

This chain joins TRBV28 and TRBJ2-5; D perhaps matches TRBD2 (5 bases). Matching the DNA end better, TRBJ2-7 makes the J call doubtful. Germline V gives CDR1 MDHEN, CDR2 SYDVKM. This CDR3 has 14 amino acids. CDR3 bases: TGTGCCAGCAGCACGAGGGAGAGGTCCTACGAGCAGTACTTC. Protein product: CASSTRERSYEQYF.

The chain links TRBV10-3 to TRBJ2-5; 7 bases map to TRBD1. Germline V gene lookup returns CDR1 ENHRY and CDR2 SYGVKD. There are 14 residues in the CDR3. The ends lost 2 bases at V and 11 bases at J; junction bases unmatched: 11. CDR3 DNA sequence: TGTGCCATCAGTGAGGCCGTTTCCCAGGGGGAGCAGTACTTC. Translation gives CAISEAVSQGEQYF.

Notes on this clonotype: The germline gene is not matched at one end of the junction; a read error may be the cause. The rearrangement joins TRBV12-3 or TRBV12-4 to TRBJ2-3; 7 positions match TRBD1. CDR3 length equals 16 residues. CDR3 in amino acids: CASSLSGTDPADAQYF. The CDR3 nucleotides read TGTGCCAGCAGTTTATCCGGGACAGATCCAGCAGATGCGCAGTATTTT.

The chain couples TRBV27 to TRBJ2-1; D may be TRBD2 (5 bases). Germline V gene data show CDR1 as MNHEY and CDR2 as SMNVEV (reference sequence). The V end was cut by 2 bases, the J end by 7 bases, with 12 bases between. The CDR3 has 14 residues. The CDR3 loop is CASSLIASGNEQFF. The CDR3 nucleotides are TGTGCCAGCAGTTTAATAGCGTCGGGAAATGAGCAGTTCTTC.

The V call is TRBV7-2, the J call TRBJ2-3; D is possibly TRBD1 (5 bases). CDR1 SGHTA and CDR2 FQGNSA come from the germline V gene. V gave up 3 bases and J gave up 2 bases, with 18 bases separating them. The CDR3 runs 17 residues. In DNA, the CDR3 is TGTGCCAGCAGCTTTTGGCGTGGGGCGGAGATCACAGATACGCAGTATTTT. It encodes CASSFWRGAEITDTQYF.

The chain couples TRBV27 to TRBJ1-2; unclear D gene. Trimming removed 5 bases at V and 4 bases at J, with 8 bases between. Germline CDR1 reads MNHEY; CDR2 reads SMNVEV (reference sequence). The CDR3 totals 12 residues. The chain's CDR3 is CASSSWGYGYTF. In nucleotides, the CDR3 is TGTGCCAGCAGTAGTTGGGGCTATGGCTACACCTTC.

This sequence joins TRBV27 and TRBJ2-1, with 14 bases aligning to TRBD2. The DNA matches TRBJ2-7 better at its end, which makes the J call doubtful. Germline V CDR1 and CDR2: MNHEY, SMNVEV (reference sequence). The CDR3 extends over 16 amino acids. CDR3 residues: CASSFSGTSGGFEQYF. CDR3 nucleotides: TGTGCCAGCAGTTTTTCCGGGACTAGCGGGGGTTTCGAGCAGTACTTC.

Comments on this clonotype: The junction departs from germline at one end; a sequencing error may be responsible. CDR3 DNA sequence: TGTGCCAGCAGCAGCAGACAAGGGACCCAGTACTTC. Amino acids: CASSSRQGTQYF. The chain couples TRBV7-6 to TRBJ2-5, with unresolved D. Germline lookup yields CDR1 SGHVS and CDR2 FNYEAQ. CDR3 size: 12 residues. Together with reference TRBV7-6 and TRBJ2-5, the CDR3 gives the full variable domain: GAGVSQSPRYKVTKRGQDVALRCDPISGHVSLYWYRQALGQGPEFLTYFNYEAQQDKSGLPNDRFSAERPEGSISTLTIQRTEQRDSAMYRCASSSRQGTQYFGPGTRLLVL.

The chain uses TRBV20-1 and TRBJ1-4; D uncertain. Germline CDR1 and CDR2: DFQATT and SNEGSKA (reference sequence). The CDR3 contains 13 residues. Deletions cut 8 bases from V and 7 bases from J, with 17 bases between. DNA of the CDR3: TGCAGTTCCTACGCCCAAGACCCTGAAAAACTGTTTTTT. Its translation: CSSYAQDPEKLFF.

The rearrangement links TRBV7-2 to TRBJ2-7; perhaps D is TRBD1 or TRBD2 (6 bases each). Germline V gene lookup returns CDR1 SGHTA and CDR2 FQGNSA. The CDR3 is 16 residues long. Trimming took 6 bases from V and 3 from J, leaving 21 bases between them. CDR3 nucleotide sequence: TGTGCCAGCAGTGCACGTTGGGGGGCCCATCTCTACGAGCAGTACTTC. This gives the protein CASSARWGAHLYEQYF.

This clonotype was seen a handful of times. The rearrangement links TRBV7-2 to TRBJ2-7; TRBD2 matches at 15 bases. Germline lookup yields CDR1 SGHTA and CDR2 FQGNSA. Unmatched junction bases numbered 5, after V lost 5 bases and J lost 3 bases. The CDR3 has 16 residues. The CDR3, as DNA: TGTGCCAGCAGCATAGGACTAGCGGGGGGGGGCTACGAGCAGTACTTC. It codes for CASSIGLAGGGYEQYF.

In DNA, the CDR3 is TGTGCCAGCAGCCCAAGGTACTCGAACTATGGCTACACCTTC. Amino acid sequence: CASSPRYSNYGYTF. V and J are TRBV6-5 and TRBJ1-2; D remains unclear. The CDR3 runs to 14 residues. Germline V lookup: CDR1 MNHEY, CDR2 SVGAGI. V dropped 6 bases and J dropped 2 bases, with 13 bases sitting between them.

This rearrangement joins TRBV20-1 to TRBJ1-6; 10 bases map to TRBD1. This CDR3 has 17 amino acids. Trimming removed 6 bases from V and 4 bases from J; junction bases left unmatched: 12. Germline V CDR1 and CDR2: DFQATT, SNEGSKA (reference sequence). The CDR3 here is CSATDRGNRLYNSPLHF. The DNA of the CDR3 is TGCAGTGCCACGGACAGGGGGAATCGGCTTTATAATTCACCCCTCCACTTT.

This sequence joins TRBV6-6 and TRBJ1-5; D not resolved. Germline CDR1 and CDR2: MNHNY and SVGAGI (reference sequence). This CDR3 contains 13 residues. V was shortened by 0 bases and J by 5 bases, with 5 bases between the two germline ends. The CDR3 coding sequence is TGTGCCAGCAGTTACTCAGGAGATCAGCCCCAGCATTTT. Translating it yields CASSYSGDQPQHF.

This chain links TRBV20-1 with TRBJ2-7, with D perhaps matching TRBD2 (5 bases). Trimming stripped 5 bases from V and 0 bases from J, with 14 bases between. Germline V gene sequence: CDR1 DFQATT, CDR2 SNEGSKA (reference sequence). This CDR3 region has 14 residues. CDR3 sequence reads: CSAPVAGLSYEQYF. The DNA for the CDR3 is TGCAGTGCTCCCGTAGCAGGACTCTCCTACGAGCAGTACTTC.

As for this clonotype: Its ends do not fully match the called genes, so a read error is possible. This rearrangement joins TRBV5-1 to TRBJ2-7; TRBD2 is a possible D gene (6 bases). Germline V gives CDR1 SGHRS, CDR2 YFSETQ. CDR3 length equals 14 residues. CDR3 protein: CASILDGSSYEQYF. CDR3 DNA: TGCGCCAGCATCTTGGACGGGAGCTCCTACGAGCAGTACTTC.